Shown below are 15 T cell receptor beta chains from a single sample sequenced in a study of Ad26.COV2.S vaccination and SARS-CoV-2 variants. Generated by immunoSEQ multiplex PCR, the TCRdb table keeps only in-frame clones and is missing some. This table holds about 680,000 clones, about 89% found once. Stated treatment: about 20 received Ad26.COV2.S at low or high dose, single or two shots; about 5 received placebo; per-sample allocation not given. The samples were gathered on day 63 after the first injection of vaccine or placebo. Sequenced here: peripheral blood, sampled in a trial of Ad26.COV2.S vaccine versus placebo. These receptors all come from a person aged 18-60 years who received the Ad26.COV2.S COVID-19 vaccine or a placebo.

Here the CDR3 reads CASSYPTGKTGNTIYF. DNA for the CDR3: TGTGCCAGCAGCTATCCGACAGGGAAGACTGGAAACACCATATATTTT. V and J are TRBV7-2 and TRBJ1-3; 7 nucleotides match TRBD1. The CDR3 covers 16 residues. Germline CDR1 reads SGHTA; CDR2 reads FQGNSA. Trimming removed 4 bases from V and 2 bases from J; junction bases left unmatched: 8.

This sequence joins TRBV5-4 and TRBJ2-4; D remains unclear. There are 16 residues in the CDR3. The V and J ends lost 4 bases and 0 bases respectively, with 14 bases between them. Germline CDR1 reads SGHNT; CDR2 reads YYREEE (reference sequence). The CDR3 nucleotides are TGTGCCAGCAGCCCTGAGAGACATATAGCCAAAAACATTCAGTACTTC. Amino acids: CASSPERHIAKNIQYF.

The chain employs TRBV3-1 (or the pseudogene TRBV3-2) and TRBJ1-1; 9 nucleotides align to TRBD1. V was pared by 2 bases and J by 5 bases, with 9 bases of the junction left unmatched. The germline V gene encodes CDR1 LGHDT and CDR2 YNNKEL (reference sequence). The CDR3 has 16 residues. The CDR3 coding sequence is TGTGCCAGCAGCCAACGACAGGGGGTCACGGGGACTGAAGCTTTCTTT. It yields the protein CASSQRQGVTGTEAFF.

The J gene is TRBJ1-1, the V gene TRBV5-1; 9 bases fit TRBD1. Losses at the gene ends were 3 bases for V and 4 bases for J; bases not matched to a gene: 1. This CDR3 spans 13 amino acids. The germline V gene encodes CDR1 SGHRS and CDR2 YFSETQ. The CDR3 loop is CASSWGQGTEAFF. The CDR3 coding sequence is TGCGCCAGCAGCTGGGGACAGGGCACTGAAGCTTTCTTT.

This chain links TRBV7-2 with TRBJ2-1, with 11 bases aligning to TRBD2. CDR1 SGHTA and CDR2 FQGNSA come from the germline V gene. After removal of 5 bases from V and 3 bases from J, the junction contained 6 bases not matched to a gene. The CDR3 contains 16 residues. CDR3: CASSPPGLAGYNEQFF. The CDR3 nucleotides read TGTGCCAGCAGCCCCCCCGGACTAGCGGGCTACAATGAGCAGTTCTTC.

J is TRBJ1-6 and V is TRBV7-2; 8 bases align to TRBD1. This CDR3 is built from 16 residues. V lost 1 base, J lost 10 bases, and 9 bases stayed unmatched. Germline loops: CDR1 SGHTA, CDR2 FQGNSA. The CDR3 here is CASSLGPGGEGSPLHF. CDR3 nucleotide sequence: TGTGCCAGCAGCTTAGGGCCAGGGGGCGAAGGGTCACCCCTCCACTTT. Variable domain in full (rest from reference TRBV7-2 and TRBJ1-6): GAGVSQSPSNKVTEKGKDVELRCDPISGHTALYWYRQSLGQGLEFLIYFQGNSAPDKSGLPSDRFSAERTGGSVSTLTIQRTQQEDSAVYLCASSLGPGGEGSPLHFGNGTRLTVT.

The chain joins TRBV6-4 to TRBJ1-1; D is unresolved. The CDR3 contains 13 residues. V lost 5 bases to trimming and J lost 1 base, with 8 bases between them. Germline-derived CDR1 and CDR2 are MRHNA and SNTAGT. The CDR3 spells CASSPTANTEAFF. The CDR3 nucleotides are TGTGCCAGCAGTCCGACGGCGAACACTGAAGCTTTCTTT.

This clone was seen once. The chain joins TRBV30 to TRBJ1-4, with D maybe TRBD1 (6 bases). Trimming pared 0 bases from V and 8 bases from J, leaving 16 bases between. From germline, CDR1 is GTSNPN and CDR2 SVGIG (reference sequence). This CDR3 has 15 amino acids. The CDR3, as DNA: TGTGCCTGGAGTGTAGGCCCCTTAACAGGGGAAAAACTGTTTTTT. It specifies CAWSVGPLTGEKLFF. Using reference TRBV30 and TRBJ1-4 for the parts outside the CDR3, the full variable domain is SQTIHQWPATLVQPVGSPLSLECTVEGTSNPNLYWYRQAAGRGLQLLFYSVGIGQISSEVPQNLSASRPQDRQFILSSKKLLLSDSGFYLCAWSVGPLTGEKLFFGSGTQLSVL.

The V call is TRBV5-1, the J call TRBJ2-7; possible D gene TRBD1, 5 bases. Germline V gene sequence: CDR1 SGHRS, CDR2 YFSETQ. V lost 4 bases and J 0 bases, leaving 8 bases between the germline ends. The CDR3 totals 13 residues. The CDR3 DNA reads TGCGCCAGCAGCCAGACAGCCTCCTACGAGCAGTACTTC. Its translation is CASSQTASYEQYF.

This clone was picked up one time. The gene calls are TRBV7-8 and TRBJ2-3; D gene uncertain. The germline CDR1 and CDR2 sequences are SGHVS and FQNEAQ. There are 12 residues in the CDR3. The V end was cut by 5 bases, the J end by 6 bases, with 9 bases between. The chain's CDR3 is CASSLLPDTQYF. The CDR3 nucleotides are TGTGCCAGCAGCCTACTACCCGATACGCAGTATTTT.

The J gene is TRBJ2-1, the V gene TRBV2; D may correspond to TRBD1 or TRBD2 (5 bases each). Germline CDR1 and CDR2: SNHLY and FYNNEI. Trimming removed 5 bases from V and 13 bases from J, with 12 bases in between. This CDR3 region has 11 residues. The CDR3, as DNA: TGTGCCAGCAGTTACCGGGACCATCAGTTCTTC. It specifies CASSYRDHQFF.

This clone was seen just once. This chain joins TRBV6-5 and TRBJ1-5; 9 nucleotides line up with TRBD1. Trimming took 0 bases from V and 7 from J; bases not matched to a gene: 4. This CDR3 has 15 amino acids. Germline V gene data show CDR1 as MNHEY and CDR2 as SVGAGI. The DNA of the CDR3 is TGTGCCAGCAGTTACTCTGTAACAGGGGGCCAGCCCCAGCATTTT. Encoded protein: CASSYSVTGGQPQHF.

J is TRBJ2-3 and V is TRBV6-5, with a tentative D call TRBD2 (6 bases). Trimming took 4 bases from V and 0 from J, leaving 8 bases between them. Germline-derived CDR1 and CDR2 are MNHEY and SVGAGI. There are 14 residues in the CDR3. This CDR3 is CASSSLASTDTQYF. CDR3 sequence (DNA): TGTGCCAGCAGTTCGCTAGCGAGCACAGATACGCAGTATTTT.

About this clone: The sample has other DNA sequences that encode this CDR3 too. This sequence joins TRBV18 and TRBJ1-1, with D perhaps TRBD1 (6 bases). This CDR3 spans 13 amino acids. Germline-derived CDR1 and CDR2 are KGHSH and LQKENI. V was clipped by 5 bases and J by 1 base, with 8 bases between them. The CDR3 DNA is TGTGCCAGCTCAGCAGGGGAGAACACTGAAGCTTTCTTT. The encoded protein is CASSAGENTEAFF.

This clone was recorded once. This chain links TRBV7-6 with TRBJ1-5, with 8 nucleotides matching TRBD1. Per germline, CDR1 SGHVS and CDR2 FNYEAQ. J gave up 2 bases and V 1 base, and 7 bases lay outside the gene matches. The CDR3 is 17 residues long. The CDR3 protein is CASSLGAGGEGNQPQHF. CDR3 nucleotide sequence: TGTGCCAGCAGCTTAGGAGCAGGGGGCGAAGGCAATCAGCCCCAGCATTTT.